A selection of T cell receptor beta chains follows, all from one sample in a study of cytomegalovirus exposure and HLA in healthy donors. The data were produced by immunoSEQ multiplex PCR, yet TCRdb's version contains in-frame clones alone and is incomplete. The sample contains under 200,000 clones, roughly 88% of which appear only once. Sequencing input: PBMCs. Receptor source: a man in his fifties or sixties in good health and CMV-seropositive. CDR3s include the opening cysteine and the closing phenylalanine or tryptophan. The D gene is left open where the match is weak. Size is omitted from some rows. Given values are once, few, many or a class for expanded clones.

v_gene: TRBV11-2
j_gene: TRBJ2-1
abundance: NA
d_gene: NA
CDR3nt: TGTGCCAGCAGCTCAAGAGGGGGGGGCTCCTACAATGAGCAGTTCTTC
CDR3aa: CASSSRGGGSYNEQFF

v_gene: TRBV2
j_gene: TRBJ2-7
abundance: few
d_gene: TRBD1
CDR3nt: TGTGCCAGCAGTGAGGGGACAGGGGGAAGCTACGAGCAGTACTTC
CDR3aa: CASSEGTGGSYEQYF

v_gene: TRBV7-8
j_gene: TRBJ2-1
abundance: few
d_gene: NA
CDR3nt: TGTGCCAGCATCTACCCGAGGGGAGGCCGGAGCTCCTACAATGAGCAGTTCTTC
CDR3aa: CASIYPRGGRSSYNEQFF

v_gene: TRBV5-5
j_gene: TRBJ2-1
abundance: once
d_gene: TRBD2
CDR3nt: TGTGCCAGCAGCTTGACTAGCGGGAGTTATGAGCAGTTCTTC
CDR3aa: CASSLTSGSYEQFF

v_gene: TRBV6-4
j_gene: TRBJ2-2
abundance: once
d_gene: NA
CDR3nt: TGTGCCAGCAGCCCTACAGGGATTTCCCACGGGGAGCTGTTTTTT
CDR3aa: CASSPTGISHGELFF

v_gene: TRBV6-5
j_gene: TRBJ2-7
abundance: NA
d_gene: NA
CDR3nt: TGTGCCAGCAGTTACTTTTATAGCTCCTACGAGCAGTACTTC
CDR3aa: CASSYFYSSYEQYF

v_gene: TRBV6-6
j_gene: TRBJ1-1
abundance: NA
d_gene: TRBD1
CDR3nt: TGTGCCAGCTCGAACAGGGGGAACACTGAAGCTTTCTTT
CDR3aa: CASSNRGNTEAFF

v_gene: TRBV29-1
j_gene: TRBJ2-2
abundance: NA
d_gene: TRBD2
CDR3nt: TGCAGCGTATATGCGGGGGTTGGGACCGGGGAGCTGTTTTTT
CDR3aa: CSVYAGVGTGELFF

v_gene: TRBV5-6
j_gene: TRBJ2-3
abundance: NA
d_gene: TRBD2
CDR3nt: TGTGCCAGCAGCTTGAGACTAGCGGGGCTCGACACAGATACGCAGTATTTT
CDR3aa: CASSLRLAGLDTDTQYF

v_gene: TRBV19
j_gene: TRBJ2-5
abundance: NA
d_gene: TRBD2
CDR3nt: TGTGCCAGTAGTATTACCCCCCCCCTAGCGGGTTCCCAAGAGACCCAGTACTTC
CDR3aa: CASSITPPLAGSQETQYF

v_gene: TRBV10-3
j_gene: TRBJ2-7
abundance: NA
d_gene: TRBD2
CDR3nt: TGTGCCATCAGTAAAACTAGCGGGGGGACCTACGAGCAGTACTTC
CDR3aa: CAISKTSGGTYEQYF

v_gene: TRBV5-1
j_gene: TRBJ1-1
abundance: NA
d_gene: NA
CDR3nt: TGCGCCAGCACCGCGGGGGGGGCAGGCAGCACTGAAGCTTTCTTT
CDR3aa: CASTAGGAGSTEAFF

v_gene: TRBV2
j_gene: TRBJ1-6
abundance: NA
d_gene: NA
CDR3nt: TGTGCCAGTCGCCTCCCAGGATCTAATTCACCCCTCCACTTT
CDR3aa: CASRLPGSNSPLHF

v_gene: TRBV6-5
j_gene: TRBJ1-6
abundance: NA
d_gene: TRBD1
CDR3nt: TGTGCCAGCAGCCCAAAGGGGACAGCAGTTTCACCCCTCCACTTT
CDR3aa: CASSPKGTAVSPLHF

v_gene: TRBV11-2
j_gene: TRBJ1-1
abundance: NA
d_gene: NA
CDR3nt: TGTGCCAGCAGCTTCCCCAGGGGAGGGGCCGGGAACACTGAAGCTTTCTTT
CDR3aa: CASSFPRGGAGNTEAFF

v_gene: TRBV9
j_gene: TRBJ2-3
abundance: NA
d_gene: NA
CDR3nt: TGTGCCAGCAGCGTGCGGAGTTCAGATACGCAGTATTTT
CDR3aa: CASSVRSSDTQYF

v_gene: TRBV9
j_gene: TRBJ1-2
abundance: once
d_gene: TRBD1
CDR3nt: TGTGCCAGCAGCGCAGGGGGCTACTATGGCTACACCTTC
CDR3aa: CASSAGGYYGYTF

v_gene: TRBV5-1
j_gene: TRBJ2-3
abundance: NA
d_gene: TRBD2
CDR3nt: TGCGCCAGCAGCTTGGGGCTAGCGGGAGGGCCTAGCACAGATACGCAGTATTTT
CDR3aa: CASSLGLAGGPSTDTQYF

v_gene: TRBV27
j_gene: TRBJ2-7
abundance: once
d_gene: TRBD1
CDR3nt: TGTGCCAGCAGTCTCGGGACAGGTATCGAGCAGTACTTC
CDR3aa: CASSLGTGIEQYF